This T cell receptor beta chain was sequenced for a study of blood T cell repertoires in COVID-19. Under the authors' procedure: Nucleated cell number was recorded as an estimate derived from reference gene primer amplification. Sequencing used immunoSEQ multiplex PCR; TCRdb keeps in-frame clones, though not all of them. The V and J calls and clone size were taken over from that table, and D and trimming were inferred from the DNA. The sample records about 200,000 clones, roughly 89% being singletons. Trimming removed 8 bases at V and 7 bases at J, with 12 bases between. The CDR3 is 13 amino acids. The germline V gene encodes CDR1 KGHSH and CDR2 LQKENI. This clone has only a few counts. This specimen includes other DNA sequences encoding the same CDR3. All enrollees were about 18 to 89 years old and from about 25 US areas. Cohorts were assigned according to the clinical history that participants reported.

The rearrangement uses TRBV18 and TRBJ1-6; TRBD1 is a possible D gene (6 bases). Source material: PBMCs or T cells enriched from blood (not recorded which). The sequence was collected from a woman in her 30s with acute COVID-19. The CDR3 reads CASLGQRNSPLHF. The CDR3 DNA reads TGTGCCAGCCTAGGACAGCGAAATTCACCCCTCCACTTT.